The present T cell receptor (beta chain) was sequenced within a study of CD8+CD57+ T cells in acquired aplastic anemia. Study information: The sorted CD4+ and CD8+ cells yielded an average approximately 3.2 ug of DNA. Study-wide findings and caveats: Around 30 sequences, all CD8+ CDR3, were shared between patients and controls. Levels of CD8+ Simpson's diversity were not significantly distinct in patients versus controls.

This CDR3 has 13 amino acids. Germline CDR1 is MGHDK and CDR2 is SYGVNS. Deletions cut 6 bases from V and 0 bases from J, with 8 bases between. Profiles of TCR beta VDJ and CDR3 were generated from a genomic DNA template. One entry per CDR3 protein, called by TCRdb with MiXCR from the reads. The sample records about 40,000 distinct CDR3 sequences, less than 65% being singletons. In patients chosen for sequencing, flow cytometry had shown CD8+CD57+ cell expansion. No therapy had been given to the patients at the time of blood sampling. This clonotype was counted only a few times. Its antigen is unidentified.

V is TRBV25-1 and J is TRBJ1-2; D call uncertain. The sequencing input was sorted CD4+, CD8+, or CD8+CD57+ T cells (not recorded which) from PBMCs. This TCR derives from a human donor with aplastic anemia. CDR3 protein: CASSKRANYGYTF. As DNA, the CDR3 is TGTGCCAGCAGCAAGAGGGCTAACTATGGCTACACCTTC.